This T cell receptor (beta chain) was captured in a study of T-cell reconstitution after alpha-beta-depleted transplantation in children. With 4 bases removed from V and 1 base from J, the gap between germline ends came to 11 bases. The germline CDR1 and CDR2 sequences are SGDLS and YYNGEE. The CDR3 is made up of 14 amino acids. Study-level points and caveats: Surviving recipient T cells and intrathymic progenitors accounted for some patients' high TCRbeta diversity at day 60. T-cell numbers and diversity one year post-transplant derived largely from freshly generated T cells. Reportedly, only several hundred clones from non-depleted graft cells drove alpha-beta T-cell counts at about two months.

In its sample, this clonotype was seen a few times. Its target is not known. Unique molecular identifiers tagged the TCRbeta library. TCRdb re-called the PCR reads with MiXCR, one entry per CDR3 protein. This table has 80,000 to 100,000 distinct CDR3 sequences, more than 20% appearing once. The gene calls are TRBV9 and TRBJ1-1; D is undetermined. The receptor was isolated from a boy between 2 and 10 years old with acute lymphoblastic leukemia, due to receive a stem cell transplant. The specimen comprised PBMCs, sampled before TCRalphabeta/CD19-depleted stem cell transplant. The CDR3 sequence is CASSPTLRNTEAFF. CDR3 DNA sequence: TGTGCCAGCAGCCCTACGCTAAGGAACACTGAAGCTTTCTTT.